The clone carrying this TCR beta chain was seen more than once but under ten times. The trim removed 6 bases at V and 3 bases at J, leaving 9 bases unmatched. The CDR3 runs to 15 residues. Germline-derived CDR1 and CDR2 are MDHEN and SYDVKM. These data originate in a study of blood T cells in healthy people across ages. Primers used in a second PCR of about 6 to 11 cycles were a sample-barcoded 5' primer and a J-beta primer mix. TCRdb used MiXCR to reprocess the 5' RACE reads, holding one entry per CDR3 protein. The sample shows 800,000 to 950,000 distinct CDR3 sequences, 29% of them seen only once. These data were also reused for a study on T cells of mothers and their children.

The chain couples TRBV28 to TRBJ2-7, with 9 bases matching TRBD2. Sequenced: blood. The sequence was collected from a woman in her thirties or forties in good health. CDR3 nucleotides: TGTGCCAGCAGCTCCCGGGCTAGCGGGGTCTACGAGCAGTACTTC. It yields the protein CASSSRASGVYEQYF.